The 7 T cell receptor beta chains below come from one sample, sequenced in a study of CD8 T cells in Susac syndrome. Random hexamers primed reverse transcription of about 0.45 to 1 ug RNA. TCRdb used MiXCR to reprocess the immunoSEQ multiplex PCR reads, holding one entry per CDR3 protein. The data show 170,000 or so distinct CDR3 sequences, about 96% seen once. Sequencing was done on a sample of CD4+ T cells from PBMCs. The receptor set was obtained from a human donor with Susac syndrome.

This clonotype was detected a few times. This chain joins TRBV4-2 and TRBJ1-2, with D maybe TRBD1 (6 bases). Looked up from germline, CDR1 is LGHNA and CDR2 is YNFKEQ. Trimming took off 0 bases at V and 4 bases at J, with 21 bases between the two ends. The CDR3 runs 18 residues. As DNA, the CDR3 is TGTGCCAGCAGCCAAGATCTTGTGGGCGGAACAGGGATCTATGGCTACACCTTC. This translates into CASSQDLVGGTGIYGYTF.

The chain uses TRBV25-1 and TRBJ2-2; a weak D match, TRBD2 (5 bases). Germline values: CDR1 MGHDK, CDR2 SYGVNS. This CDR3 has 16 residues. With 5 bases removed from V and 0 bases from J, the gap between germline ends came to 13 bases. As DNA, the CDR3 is TGTGCCAGCAGTCCGGGGAAGCCTGCGAACACCGGGGAGCTGTTTTTT. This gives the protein CASSPGKPANTGELFF.

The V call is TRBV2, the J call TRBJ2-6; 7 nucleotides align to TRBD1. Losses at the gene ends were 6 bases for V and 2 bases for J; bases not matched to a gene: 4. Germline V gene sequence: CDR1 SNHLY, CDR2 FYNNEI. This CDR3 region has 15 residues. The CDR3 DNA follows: TGTGCCAGCAGCGAGCAGGGGGCTGGGGCCAACGTCCTGACTTTC. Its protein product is CASSEQGAGANVLTF.

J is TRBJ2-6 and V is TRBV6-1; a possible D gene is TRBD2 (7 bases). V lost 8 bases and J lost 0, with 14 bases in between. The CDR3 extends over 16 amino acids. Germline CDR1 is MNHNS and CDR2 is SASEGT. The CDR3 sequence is CASWEGVVSGANVLTF. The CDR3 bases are TGTGCCAGCTGGGAGGGGGTGGTCTCTGGGGCCAACGTCCTGACTTTC.

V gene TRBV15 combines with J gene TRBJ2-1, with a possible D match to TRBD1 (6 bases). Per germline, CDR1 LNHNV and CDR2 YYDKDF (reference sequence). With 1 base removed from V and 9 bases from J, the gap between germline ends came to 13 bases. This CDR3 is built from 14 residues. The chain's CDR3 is CATSRAGRGGEQFF. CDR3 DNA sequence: TGTGCCACCAGCAGAGCAGGCCGAGGGGGTGAGCAGTTCTTC.

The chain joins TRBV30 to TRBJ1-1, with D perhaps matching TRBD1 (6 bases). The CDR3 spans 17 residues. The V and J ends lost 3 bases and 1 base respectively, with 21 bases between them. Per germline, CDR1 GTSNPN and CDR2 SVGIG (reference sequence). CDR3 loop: CAWSNWGGARTNTEAFF. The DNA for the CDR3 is TGTGCCTGGAGCAATTGGGGGGGCGCGAGGACGAACACTGAAGCTTTCTTT.

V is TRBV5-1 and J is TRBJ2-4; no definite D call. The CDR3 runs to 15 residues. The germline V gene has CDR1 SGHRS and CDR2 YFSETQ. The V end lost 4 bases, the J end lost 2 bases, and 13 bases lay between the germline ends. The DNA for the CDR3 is TGCGCCAGCAGCCCGGGCACACGGACCAAAAACATTCAGTACTTC. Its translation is CASSPGTRTKNIQYF.